This TCR beta chain was sequenced during a study of blood T cell repertoires in COVID-19. Overall study: T cells, B-cell-depleted T cells, or PBMCs provided the cDNA or gDNA that served as material.

The study assigned cohorts using participant-reported clinical history. Germline CDR1 SGDLS, CDR2 YYNGEE. The V gene lost 0 bases and the J gene lost 2 bases, with 11 bases spanning the gap. The CDR3 is made up of 15 amino acids. The assay was immunoSEQ multiplex PCR, and TCRdb's table has in-frame clones only and misses some. The data contain roughly 400,000 clones, roughly 90% of them singletons. This sequence joins TRBV9 and TRBJ2-5; a weak D match, TRBD2 (5 bases). This sequence originates from a woman aged 35 to 49 who had been exposed to COVID-19. The source material was PBMCs or T cells enriched from blood (not recorded which). The CDR3 DNA sequence: TGTGCCAGCAGCGTAGATCTTTCGGGGCAAGAGACCCAGTACTTC. Its translation: CASSVDLSGQETQYF.